Below are 2 T cell receptor beta chains sequenced from a single sample in a study of radiation and T cells in renal cell carcinoma (dated by TCRdb to 2020 to 2022). Receptor libraries were prepared by the immunoSEQ multiplex PCR assay. The clones in this table, taken by TCRdb from immuneACCESS, are in-frame only. Not every clone is retained; where verified, under half of the shortfall comes from an unresolved V gene, and the cause of the rest is unknown. Within this sample are 75,000 to 90,000 clones, with 89% of them counted one time only. More than 5.5% of the sample rests with the top ten. The label giving this sample's time point can be read as: blood 4 weeks post-SBRT, at nephrectomy. The intended sense of this specimen's treatment or condition label: 15 Gy SBRT to primary tumor, nephrectomy 4 weeks later. Sequenced here: blood, sampled from a patient whose treatment included radiotherapy and nephrectomy. The receptors originated from a woman aged 70-85 years with renal cell carcinoma.

V gene TRBV6-5 combines with J gene TRBJ1-5; D gene unclear. Trimming pared 2 bases from V and 0 bases from J, leaving 2 bases between. CDR1 and CDR2 (germline): MNHEY, SVGAGI. The CDR3 totals 13 residues. In nucleotides, the CDR3 is TGTGCCAGCAGTTACGGTAGCAATCAGCCCCAGCATTTT. It is translated as CASSYGSNQPQHF.

CDR3 region: CASSPGQYQETQYF. The CDR3 DNA sequence: TGTGCCAGCAGTCCCGGTCAGTACCAAGAGACCCAGTACTTC. The gene calls are TRBV2 and TRBJ2-5; D remains unclear. Trimming removed 5 bases from V and 0 bases from J, with 10 bases in between. CDR1 is SNHLY, CDR2 FYNNEI, per germline. CDR3 length: 14 residues.